This TCR beta chain was documented in a study of T cell responses to AZD1222 COVID-19 vaccine. The V gene's germline CDR1 is SGHTA and CDR2 FQGNSA. V was trimmed by 1 base and J by 5 bases, leaving 8 bases between them. The CDR3 sequence is 13 residues long. Details on this clone: What it binds is unknown.

Points from the study as a whole: Donors were largely white British and mainly female; clonal diversity was possibly underestimated.

Measured with immunoSEQ multiplex PCR; TCRdb has only the in-frame clones, and not every one. The table records more than 100,000 clones, 85% of them present only once. This TCR was recovered from an adult who received the MenACWY meningococcal vaccine as a control. Sequenced here: peripheral blood, sampled 28 days after the second dose of the MenACWY control vaccine. This chain uses TRBV7-2 with TRBJ2-5; D uncertain. The CDR3 coding sequence is TGTGCCAGCAGCTTAGGGGAATGGGAGACCCAGTACTTC. Its protein product is CASSLGEWETQYF.